The entry that follows covers one T cell receptor beta chain sequence. Its antigen is still unknown. No qualities accompany the bases; no much larger clone lies one base away. The sample originates from a study of control samples from healthy donors and cancer patients (dated by TCRdb to about 2020). The library was produced with the immunoSEQ multiplex PCR assay. In TCRdb, the immuneACCESS table is reduced to in-frame sequences with V and J assigned. These tables do not hold every clone; where another copy was compared, an unresolved V gene accounts for under half, and the others remain unexplained. In this sample the table shows about 190,000 clones, 90% to 95% of which occur a single time. The top ten clonotypes cover less than 2% of the sample. Including cysteine and phenylalanine, the CDR3 has 15 amino acids. Left in the record is the CDR3 DNA by itself, 45 bases read in frame from the first base. According to the germline V gene, CDR1 reads SQVTM and CDR2 reads ANQGSEA. V gives up 3 bases and J gives up 6 bases, and the segment between their germline ends measures 20 bases.

The source material was blood. The clonotype comes from a man in his thirties or forties in good health. The V and J segments used are TRBV29-1 and TRBJ1-2, with TRBD1 as a weak D call on 6 bases. The DNA sequence follows: TGCAGCGTTGACTGGCAGGGGAAAAAATCAAATGGCTACACCTTC. Its translation reads: CSVDWQGKKSNGYTF.